The entry below gives a single T cell receptor beta chain sequence along with its context. Its antigen is not identified. The J segment lost 1 base and the V segment lost 4 bases, leaving 8 bases of the junction unmatched. Germline V gene sequence: CDR1 SQVTM, CDR2 ANQGSEA. This CDR3 contains 15 residues. This specimen belongs to a study of PD-L1 blockade in urothelial cancer. The overall study: About 85% of the roughly 30 patients were males with bladder-origin urothelial cancer. When blood samples were assessed, the median T cell count was about 140,000.

The data were produced by immunoSEQ multiplex PCR, yet TCRdb's version contains in-frame clones alone and is incomplete. The sample yields some 67,000 clones, 85% to 90% seen once. The cohort comprised individuals with locally advanced or metastatic urothelial carcinoma. Points from the study as a whole: Blood TCR clonality below the median before treatment was a predictor of better survival.

This chain uses TRBV29-1 with TRBJ2-7; 9 positions agree with TRBD1. Sequenced here: PBMCs, sampled around atezolizumab (anti-PD-L1) treatment. The sequence was collected from a man aged 55 to 70 with urothelial cancer. In nucleotides, the CDR3 is TGCAGCGTTGGGATCAACAGGGGGCCTTCCTACGAGCAGTACTTC. It translates to CSVGINRGPSYEQYF.